This TCR beta chain stems from a study of control samples from healthy donors and cancer patients. The data were produced by immunoSEQ multiplex PCR, yet TCRdb's version contains in-frame clones alone and is incomplete. This table has about 110,000 clones, almost 85% appearing once. Deletions cut 5 bases from V and 3 bases from J, with 14 bases between. Germline assignment: CDR1 SNHLY and CDR2 FYNNEI. This CDR3 has 15 residues. The specimen was blood. This sequence was found in a man aged 18 to 30 in good health. The J gene is TRBJ1-5, the V gene TRBV2, with a possible D match to TRBD1 (5 bases). CDR3 DNA sequence: TGTGCCAGCAGTTCCGGGACGGCCTACAATCAGCCCCAGCATTTT. Its protein is CASSSGTAYNQPQHF. Full variable domain (missing parts from reference TRBV2 and TRBJ1-5): EPEVTQTPSHQVTQMGQEVILRCVPISNHLYFYWYRQILGQKVEFLVSFYNNEISEKSEIFDDQFSVERPDGSNFTLKIRSTKLEDSAMYFCASSSGTAYNQPQHFGDGTRLSIL.